These 19 T cell receptor beta chains were sequenced from one sample in a study of blood T cell repertoires in COVID-19. Here immunoSEQ multiplex PCR was the method, and the copy in TCRdb shows in-frame clones only, minus some. The data show 250,000 or so clones, around 89% seen once. Material: peripheral blood. The receptors were gathered from a man aged 25 to 45 with COVID-19, enrolled during active disease.

Here the CDR3 DNA reads TGCGCCAGCAGCCAGTGGACAGGGGATCAGCCCCAGCATTTT. The encoded protein is CASSQWTGDQPQHF. V and J are TRBV4-3 and TRBJ1-5; 9 bases line up with TRBD1. The CDR3 has 14 amino acids. With V trimmed by 3 bases and J by 5 bases, 2 bases remained unmatched. Germline V lookup: CDR1 LGHNA, CDR2 YSLEER.

The rearrangement uses TRBV7-3 and TRBJ2-1; D is perhaps TRBD2 (6 bases). V lost 1 base and J 5 bases, leaving 12 bases between the germline ends. The germline V gene encodes CDR1 SGHTA and CDR2 FQGTGA. CDR3 length: 15 amino acids. CDR3 sequence reads: CASSLRLASNNEQFF. The DNA of the CDR3 is TGTGCCAGCAGCTTAAGGCTAGCGTCAAACAATGAGCAGTTCTTC.

This chain uses TRBV7-3 with TRBJ2-7; D is unresolved. CDR1 is SGHTA and CDR2 is FQGTGA in the germline V gene. V was pared by 2 bases and J by 5 bases, with 10 bases between. This CDR3 comprises 13 residues. CDR3 nucleotide sequence: TGTGCCAGCAGCTTACGCAGTTTCCACGAGCAGTACTTC. This translates into CASSLRSFHEQYF.

This chain uses TRBV27 with TRBJ1-5, with a weak D call TRBD1 (6 bases). Germline CDR1 reads MNHEY; CDR2 reads SMNVEV (reference sequence). Trimming cost V 4 bases and J 5 bases, with 9 bases left between them. The CDR3 is 13 amino acids. CDR3 loop: CASSSQGYQPQHF. The DNA of the CDR3 is TGTGCCAGCAGTTCTCAGGGGTATCAGCCCCAGCATTTT.

V gene TRBV24-1 combines with J gene TRBJ1-1; 9 bases are shared with TRBD1. Germline assignment: CDR1 KGHDR and CDR2 SFDVKD. Trimming removed 3 bases from V and 5 bases from J; junction bases left unmatched: 6. CDR3 length equals 15 residues. CDR3 DNA: TGTGCCACCAGTGATAGTACAGGGGGCATGACTGAAGCTTTCTTT. The encoded protein is CATSDSTGGMTEAFF.

This sequence joins TRBV3-1 (or the pseudogene TRBV3-2) and TRBJ2-2; a weak D match, TRBD2 (5 bases). The CDR3 runs 15 residues. V shed 5 bases and J shed 5 bases, with 15 bases lying between them. Germline V gives CDR1 LGHDT, CDR2 YNNKEL (reference sequence). The CDR3 nucleotides are TGTGCCAGCAGCAACCACGGAGGCGGTACCGGGGAGCTGTTTTTT. As protein: CASSNHGGGTGELFF.

V and J are TRBV7-3 and TRBJ2-1, with a possible D match to TRBD2 (6 bases). CDR1 SGHTA and CDR2 FQGTGA come from the germline V gene. This CDR3 has 12 residues. The ends were cut back, 3 bases at V and 7 bases at J, with 7 bases in the middle. CDR3 residues: CASSLRGNEQFF. As DNA, the CDR3 is TGTGCCAGCAGCTTGCGGGGAAATGAGCAGTTCTTC. Supplemented by reference TRBV7-3 and TRBJ2-1, the full variable domain reads GAGVSQTPSNKVTEKGKYVELRCDPISGHTALYWYRQSLGQGPEFLIYFQGTGAADDSGLPNDRFFAVRPEGSVSTLKIQRTERGDSAVYLCASSLRGNEQFFGPGTRLTVL.

The chain links TRBV7-2 to TRBJ1-2; D call uncertain. This CDR3 comprises 15 residues. The ends were cut back, 1 base at V and 7 bases at J, with 16 bases in the middle. CDR1 SGHTA and CDR2 FQGNSA come from the germline V gene. DNA for the CDR3: TGTGCCAGCAGCTTAGTCGGAAGGAGCTTAGGTGGCTACACCTTC. It encodes CASSLVGRSLGGYTF.

The chain links TRBV25-1 to TRBJ2-1; TRBD2 aligns across 10 bases. This CDR3 has 17 amino acids. V lost 4 bases to trimming and J lost 7 bases; unmatched junction nucleotides: 13. Germline CDR1 and CDR2: MGHDK and SYGVNS. CDR3: CASSVGRLAGASNEQFF. The CDR3, as DNA: TGTGCCAGCAGTGTGGGTAGGCTAGCGGGAGCTTCAAATGAGCAGTTCTTC. The complete variable domain, with remaining parts taken from reference TRBV25-1 and TRBJ2-1, reads EADIYQTPRYLVIGTGKKITLECSQTMGHDKMYWYQQDPGMELHLIHYSYGVNSTEKGDLSSESTVSRIRTEHFPLTLESARPSHTSQYLCASSVGRLAGASNEQFFGPGTRLTVL.

V and J are TRBV6-2 or TRBV6-3 and TRBJ2-7, with TRBD1 identical over 7 bases. V lost 5 bases, J lost 3 bases, and 7 bases stayed unmatched. Germline CDR1 and CDR2: MNHEY and SVGEGT. The CDR3 runs to 14 residues. Here the CDR3 DNA reads TGTGCCAGCAGTAAACAGGGGTCCCTCTACGAGCAGTACTTC. Its protein product is CASSKQGSLYEQYF.

The rearrangement joins TRBV2 to TRBJ1-4; tentative D call: TRBD1 (6 bases). From germline, CDR1 is SNHLY and CDR2 FYNNEI. The V and J ends lost 0 bases and 10 bases respectively, with 15 bases between them. The CDR3 runs 15 residues. Here the CDR3 DNA reads TGTGCCAGCAGTGAAGCGGGCAGGGGCGAGGGAAAACTGTTTTTT. It is translated as CASSEAGRGEGKLFF.

This clone was observed a handful of times. The chain couples TRBV6-2 or TRBV6-3 to TRBJ1-2; tentatively, D is TRBD1 (5 bases). This CDR3 has 15 residues. Germline CDR1 MNHEY, CDR2 SVGEGT. The V end was cut by 0 bases, the J end by 1 base, with 9 bases between. Here the CDR3 DNA reads TGTGCCAGCAGTTACTCCAGAGACAGTAACTATGGCTACACCTTC. Protein: CASSYSRDSNYGYTF.

J is TRBJ2-7 and V is TRBV19, with 7 positions matching TRBD1. This CDR3 has 15 residues. J gave up 5 bases and V 6 bases, and 13 bases lay outside the gene matches. The germline V gene has CDR1 LNHDA and CDR2 SQIVND (reference sequence). The CDR3 spells CASSIGQALGNEQYF. CDR3 DNA: TGTGCCAGTAGCATCGGACAGGCCTTAGGGAACGAGCAGTACTTC.

This chain uses TRBV5-6 with TRBJ2-1; 11 nucleotides agree with TRBD2. The CDR3 runs 17 residues. V was clipped by 2 bases and J by 3 bases; unmatched bases: 7. Germline loops: CDR1 SGHDT, CDR2 YYEEEE. The CDR3 DNA reads as TGTGCCAGCAGCTTAGGTAGCGGGAGGGTATTCTACAATGAGCAGTTCTTC. Protein sequence: CASSLGSGRVFYNEQFF.

V and J are TRBV7-2 and TRBJ1-3; D not resolved. V lost 5 bases and J lost 2, with 13 bases in between. This CDR3 has 15 residues. Per the germline V gene, CDR1 is SGHTA and CDR2 is FQGNSA. CDR3 region: CASSKSAGAGNTIYF. The CDR3 DNA reads TGTGCCAGCAGCAAAAGCGCCGGGGCTGGAAACACCATATATTTT.

This chain joins TRBV19 and TRBJ1-4; the match to TRBD1 covers 9 bases. Germline values: CDR1 LNHDA, CDR2 SQIVND (reference sequence). With V trimmed by 6 bases and J by 7 bases, 6 bases remained unmatched. The CDR3 spans 14 residues. In DNA form, the CDR3 reads TGTGCCAGTAGGACTACAGGGGGCTCTGAAAAACTGTTTTTT. Amino acid sequence: CASRTTGGSEKLFF.

This chain joins TRBV5-1 and TRBJ1-5; the D gene is possibly TRBD1 (5 bases). Trimming shortened V by 0 bases and J by 7 bases, and 8 bases separated the two germline ends. The CDR3 is 13 amino acids. CDR1 is SGHRS, CDR2 YFSETQ, per germline. CDR3 coding DNA: TGCGCCAGCAGCTTGGGGAGGGACCAGCCCCAGCATTTT. It yields the protein CASSLGRDQPQHF.

This chain links TRBV6-6 with TRBJ1-2; D is perhaps TRBD1 (6 bases). The germline V gene encodes CDR1 MNHNY and CDR2 SVGAGI (reference sequence). This CDR3 has 16 residues. V shed 5 bases and J shed 4 bases, with 20 bases lying between them. The CDR3 loop reads CASSKRDGGLFYGYTF. CDR3 coding DNA: TGTGCCAGCAGTAAGCGGGACGGGGGGCTTTTCTATGGCTACACCTTC.

V gene TRBV5-4 combines with J gene TRBJ2-1; 9 bases are a match to TRBD1. Germline V gene data show CDR1 as SGHNT and CDR2 as YYREEE (reference sequence). V lost 4 bases, J lost 8 bases, and 10 bases stayed unmatched. The CDR3 runs to 15 residues. CDR3: CASSPTGTGFHEQFF. CDR3 in DNA: TGTGCCAGCAGCCCAACCGGGACAGGGTTTCATGAGCAGTTCTTC.